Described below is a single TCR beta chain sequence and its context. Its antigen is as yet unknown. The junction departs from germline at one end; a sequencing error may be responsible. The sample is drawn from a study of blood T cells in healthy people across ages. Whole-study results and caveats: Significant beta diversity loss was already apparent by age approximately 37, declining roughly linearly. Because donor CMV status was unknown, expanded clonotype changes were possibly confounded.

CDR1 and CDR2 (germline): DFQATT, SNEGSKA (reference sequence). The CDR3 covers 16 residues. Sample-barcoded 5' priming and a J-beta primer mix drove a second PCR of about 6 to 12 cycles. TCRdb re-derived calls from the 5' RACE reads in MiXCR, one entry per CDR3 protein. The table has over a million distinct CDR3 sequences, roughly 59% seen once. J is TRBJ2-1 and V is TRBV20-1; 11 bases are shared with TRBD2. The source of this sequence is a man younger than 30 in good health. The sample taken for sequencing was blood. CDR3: CSAGDLTSGGHNEQFF. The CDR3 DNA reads TGCAGTGCTGGAGATCTTACTAGCGGGGGACACAATGAGCAGTTCTTC.